These 3 T cell receptor beta chains share one sample of origin, sequenced in a study of T cells expressing NK-cell markers. TCRdb reprocessed the 5' RACE reads and stores each CDR3 protein as one record, lacking DNA. This table holds approximately 550,000 distinct CDR3 sequences. The source material was blood T cells: a sorted CD56 or NKG2C T cell subset, CD4+ or CD8+ T cells, or bulk PBMC T cells (not recorded which). The origin of the receptors is a man between 18 and 35 years old in good health.

The chain has TRBV6-1 and TRBJ2-1; the TCRdb D gene call, TRBD2, has no DNA to confirm it. CDR1 is MNHNS and CDR2 is SASEGT in the germline V gene. CDR3 length: 15 amino acids. CDR3: CASSFSGGTSSEQFF.

The V call is TRBV12-3 or TRBV12-4, the J call TRBJ2-3; the D gene TCRdb calls, TRBD2, cannot be checked with no DNA. The CDR3 sequence is 16 residues long. The CDR3 spells CAITEEREGLTDTQYF.

The chain is built from TRBV12-3 or TRBV12-4 and TRBJ2-2; lacking DNA, the TRBD2 call made by TCRdb goes unchecked. This CDR3 spans 15 amino acids. This chain's CDR3 is CASSLGAVNTGELFF.